The 27 T cell receptor beta chains reported below all come from one sample, sequenced in a study of untreated major depressive disorder (dated by TCRdb to the late 2010s). The library came from the immunoSEQ multiplex PCR assay. In TCRdb, the immuneACCESS table is reduced to in-frame sequences with V and J assigned. These tables do not hold every clone; where another copy was compared, an unresolved V gene accounts for under half, and the others remain unexplained. The sample has approximately 20,000 clones on record, about 87% of them singletons. The ten largest clones capture 4.5% to 6.5% of the sample. Material for sequencing was CD4+ T cells from PBMCs. These receptors came from a woman aged 25 to 45 in good health.

The rearrangement links TRBV7-2 to TRBJ2-7, with D unresolved. Germline loops: CDR1 SGHTA, CDR2 FQGNSA. Between the trimmed V and J ends, which lost 5 bases and 0 bases, there was a span of 11 bases. This CDR3 region has 14 residues. CDR3 in amino acids: CASSPRTGSYEQYF. CDR3 sequence (DNA): TGTGCCAGCAGCCCTAGGACGGGCTCCTACGAGCAGTACTTC. Based on the CDR3 plus reference TRBV7-2 and TRBJ2-7, the full variable domain is GAGVSQSPSNKVTEKGKDVELRCDPISGHTALYWYRQSLGQGLEFLIYFQGNSAPDKSGLPSDRFSAERTGGSVSTLTIQRTQQEDSAVYLCASSPRTGSYEQYFGPGTRLTVT.

The gene calls are TRBV7-6 and TRBJ1-2; the D gene is possibly TRBD1 (6 bases). Germline V lookup: CDR1 SGHVS, CDR2 FNYEAQ. The CDR3 loop spans 13 amino acids. V lost 5 bases, J lost 8 bases, and 15 bases lay in between. The CDR3 DNA is TGTGCCAGCAGCCCAGGACAGTGGGAAGGCTACACCTTC. Translation gives CASSPGQWEGYTF.

A remark on this clone: This sample includes further DNA sequences coding for the same CDR3. The V and J genes are TRBV5-6 and TRBJ1-5, with 8 nucleotides matching TRBD1. V was pared by 4 bases and J by 4 bases, with 7 bases of the junction left unmatched. CDR1 SGHDT and CDR2 YYEEEE come from the germline V gene. The CDR3 is 15 residues long. The CDR3 reads CASSLDRGRNQPQHF. In nucleotides, the CDR3 is TGTGCCAGCAGCCTCGACAGGGGAAGAAATCAGCCCCAGCATTTT.

This chain links TRBV4-3 with TRBJ1-5, with D unresolved. The CDR3 has 14 amino acids. V lost 0 bases, J lost 9 bases, and 12 bases lay in between. Looked up from germline, CDR1 is LGHNA and CDR2 is YSLEER. The chain's CDR3 is CASSQDLAWGPQHF. The CDR3 DNA follows: TGCGCCAGCAGCCAAGATCTGGCCTGGGGGCCCCAGCATTTT.

CDR3 sequence (DNA): TGTGCCATCAGTGGCGGATACTGGGAGAGCTCCTATAATTCACCCCTCCACTTT. Its translation: CAISGGYWESSYNSPLHF. The chain joins TRBV10-3 to TRBJ1-6, with D unclear. Trimming removed 4 bases at V and 0 bases at J, with 16 bases between. The CDR3 consists of 18 residues. The germline gives CDR1 ENHRY, CDR2 SYGVKD.

The gene calls are TRBV9 and TRBJ1-6; TRBD1 matches 7 bases. The CDR3 sequence is 16 residues long. The V and J ends lost 4 bases and 8 bases, in that order; junction bases with no gene match: 12. CDR1 is SGDLS, CDR2 YYNGEE, per germline. In nucleotides, the CDR3 is TGTGCCAGCAGCTCATCTCGGACAGGAGGGGATTCACCCCTCCACTTT. The encoded protein is CASSSSRTGGDSPLHF.

The CDR3: CASSDTVAGVKTQYF. The CDR3 DNA is TGTGCCAGCAGTGATACGGTAGCGGGGGTAAAGACCCAGTACTTC. The gene calls are TRBV6-1 and TRBJ2-5; 9 bases are a match to TRBD2. The CDR3 consists of 15 residues. V lost 3 bases and J lost 6; bases outside the gene matches: 8. Looked up from germline, CDR1 is MNHNS and CDR2 is SASEGT.

The V and J genes are TRBV27 and TRBJ1-2, with 7 bases matching TRBD1. The J segment lost 4 bases and the V segment lost 6 bases, leaving 8 bases of the junction unmatched. The CDR3 extends over 14 amino acids. Per the germline V gene, CDR1 is MNHEY and CDR2 is SMNVEV (reference sequence). The CDR3 region has the DNA TGTGCCAGCAGGAGACAGGGACTGGCCTATGGCTACACCTTC. Its translation: CASRRQGLAYGYTF.

Note on this clone: The missing conserved phenylalanine or tryptophan at the end of this CDR3 makes a read error likely. The chain carries TRBV27 and TRBJ1-2, with 8 bases aligning to TRBD1. V was clipped by 6 bases and J by 4 bases; unmatched bases: 4. The CDR3 extends over 13 amino acids. Germline CDR1 is MNHEY and CDR2 is SMNVEV (reference sequence). The CDR3: CASRTQGAYGYTL. DNA of the CDR3: TGTGCCAGCAGGACTCAGGGGGCCTATGGCTACACCCTC.

This chain uses TRBV5-1 with TRBJ2-3; D is tentatively TRBD1 or TRBD2 (5 bases each). The V gene lost 1 base and the J gene lost 0 bases, with 6 bases spanning the gap. Germline values: CDR1 SGHRS, CDR2 YFSETQ. The CDR3 is 14 residues long. The chain's CDR3 is CASSLRGSTDTQYF. In DNA form, the CDR3 reads TGCGCCAGCAGCTTGCGGGGCAGCACAGATACGCAGTATTTT.

The count of this clone is one. The chain combines TRBV29-1 with TRBJ2-6; D remains unclear. This CDR3 is built from 13 residues. Trimming cost V 4 bases and J 4 bases, with 8 bases left between them. Germline CDR1 and CDR2: SQVTM and ANQGSEA. The chain's CDR3 is CSVGGTGANVLTF. The CDR3 nucleotides read TGCAGCGTTGGAGGAACCGGGGCCAACGTCCTGACTTTC.

This sequence joins TRBV29-1 and TRBJ1-1; a possible D gene is TRBD1 (6 bases). In germline, CDR1 is SQVTM, CDR2 ANQGSEA. V gave up 6 bases and J gave up 4 bases, with 18 bases separating them. This CDR3 spans 14 amino acids. This CDR3 is CSVDRGGRGTEAFF. CDR3 coding DNA: TGCAGCGTCGATAGGGGGGGGCGCGGCACTGAAGCTTTCTTT.

The chain's CDR3 is CASTPQNSYNEQFF. The CDR3 nucleotides read TGCGCCAGCACCCCCCAGAACTCCTACAATGAGCAGTTCTTC. V is TRBV5-1 and J is TRBJ2-1; no clear D gene. V lost 6 bases to trimming and J lost 0 bases, with 10 bases between them. The CDR3 contains 14 residues. Germline CDR1 reads SGHRS; CDR2 reads YFSETQ.

This chain joins TRBV28 and TRBJ1-1; TRBD1 might be the D (6 bases). The CDR3 spans 16 residues. Trimming removed 5 bases from V and 1 base from J, with 17 bases in between. Germline V gene lookup returns CDR1 MDHEN and CDR2 SYDVKM. The CDR3: CASSAPGTPQNTEAFF. CDR3 bases: TGTGCCAGCAGTGCACCCGGGACACCTCAGAACACTGAAGCTTTCTTT.

This clone has a single count. The chain employs TRBV5-6 and TRBJ1-4; D unclear. CDR3 length: 16 residues. V dropped 1 base and J dropped 0 bases, with 10 bases sitting between them. CDR1 and CDR2 from the germline V gene are SGHDT and YYEEEE. CDR3: CASSLYGYATNEKLFF. The CDR3 nucleotides read TGTGCCAGCAGCTTGTACGGATACGCAACTAATGAAAAACTGTTTTTT.

The J gene is TRBJ1-6, the V gene TRBV19, with 7 bases lining up with TRBD1. Germline CDR1 reads LNHDA; CDR2 reads SQIVND (reference sequence). The J segment lost 7 bases and the V segment lost 8 bases, leaving 5 bases of the junction unmatched. The CDR3 totals 13 residues. The CDR3 spells CASDTGENSPLHF. The CDR3 DNA sequence: TGTGCCAGTGATACAGGGGAAAATTCACCCCTCCACTTT.

The chain combines TRBV11-3 with TRBJ2-1; 13 nucleotides align to TRBD2. Germline trimming cut 3 bases from V and 15 bases from J; bases unmatched to any gene: 14. The V gene's germline CDR1 is SGHNT and CDR2 YENEEA. The length of the CDR3 is 16 residues. In nucleotides, the CDR3 is TGTGCCAGCAGCTTCCGCACGACTAGCGGGGGGTCCCCTTGGTTCTTC. Its protein is CASSFRTTSGGSPWFF.

In this sample, this clone turned up a few times. The chain recombines TRBV7-8 with TRBJ2-7; maybe TRBD2 (5 bases). This CDR3 is built from 15 residues. Germline V lookup: CDR1 SGHVS, CDR2 FQNEAQ. V was clipped by 5 bases and J by 6 bases, with 20 bases between them. The CDR3 DNA follows: TGTGCCAGCAGCCTCCGGGCCTTAGTACGGGGCGAGCAGTACTTC. Amino acid sequence: CASSLRALVRGEQYF.

The rearrangement uses TRBV5-6 and TRBJ2-2; tentatively, D is TRBD1 (8 bases). The CDR3 length is 15 residues. Trimming pared 4 bases from V and 7 bases from J, leaving 17 bases between. Germline loops: CDR1 SGHDT, CDR2 YYEEEE. The CDR3 coding sequence is TGTGCCAGCAGCAGCGGACAGGGAGGGGTCGGGGAGCTGTTTTTT. It is translated as CASSSGQGGVGELFF.

V is TRBV5-1 and J is TRBJ1-5; TRBD1 is a possible D gene (5 bases). Looked up from germline, CDR1 is SGHRS and CDR2 is YFSETQ. The CDR3 is made up of 14 amino acids. The ends were cut back, 4 bases at V and 2 bases at J, with 10 bases in the middle. As DNA, the CDR3 is TGCGCCAGCAGCCGGGGGGAGGGCAATCAGCCCCAGCATTTT. Protein product: CASSRGEGNQPQHF.

The rearrangement links TRBV6-5 to TRBJ1-3; TRBD1 is a possible D gene (5 bases). The CDR3 extends over 15 amino acids. Germline V gene data show CDR1 as MNHEY and CDR2 as SVGAGI. V lost 0 bases and J lost 0, with 6 bases in between. CDR3: CASSYSGDSGNTIYF. The CDR3 nucleotides are TGTGCCAGCAGTTACTCAGGGGACTCTGGAAACACCATATATTTT.

The chain employs TRBV4-3 and TRBJ2-3; 11 nucleotides line up with TRBD2. Germline V CDR1 and CDR2: LGHNA, YSLEER. J gave up 1 base and V 0 bases, and 0 bases lay outside the gene matches. CDR3 size: 16 residues. The CDR3 coding sequence is TGCGCCAGCAGCCAAGAACTAGCGGGGGGCACAGATACGCAGTATTTT. It translates to CASSQELAGGTDTQYF.

This clone came up a few times. This chain uses TRBV20-1 with TRBJ1-1, with a possible D match to TRBD1 (6 bases). Germline V lookup: CDR1 DFQATT, CDR2 SNEGSKA (reference sequence). The V and J ends lost 6 bases and 11 bases respectively, with 16 bases between them. This CDR3 is built from 11 residues. Here the CDR3 reads CSAAKRDKAFF. The CDR3 region has the DNA TGCAGTGCCGCAAAACGGGACAAGGCTTTCTTT.

The chain combines TRBV4-3 with TRBJ1-1; D not resolved. V was shortened by 4 bases and J by 4 bases, with 19 bases between the two germline ends. Germline CDR1 is LGHNA and CDR2 is YSLEER. The CDR3 covers 16 residues. CDR3 sequence: CASSLLTTSSLTEAFF. For the CDR3, the DNA is TGCGCCAGCAGCCTACTCACGACAAGTTCCCTCACTGAAGCTTTCTTT.

This clone was observed once. CDR3 sequence reads: CASSGNRGSSSGNTIYF. Written as DNA, the CDR3 is TGTGCCAGCAGTGGAAACAGGGGATCAAGCTCTGGAAACACCATATATTTT. This chain links TRBV6-1 with TRBJ1-3, with TRBD1 matching 7 bases. CDR1 is MNHNS, CDR2 SASEGT, per germline. Trimming removed 4 bases from V and 0 bases from J; junction bases left unmatched: 9. The CDR3 consists of 17 residues.

The chain uses TRBV5-6 and TRBJ2-4; the match to TRBD1 covers 8 bases. This CDR3 contains 13 residues. Losses at the gene ends were 0 bases for V and 8 bases for J; bases not matched to a gene: 1. Germline lookup yields CDR1 SGHDT and CDR2 YYEEEE. The CDR3 DNA follows: TGTGCCAGCAGCTTGGACAGGGGGGACATTCAGTACTTC. The encoded protein is CASSLDRGDIQYF.

The V and J genes are TRBV6-6 and TRBJ1-5; D is ambiguous. Between the trimmed V and J ends, which lost 5 bases and 6 bases, there was a span of 8 bases. Looked up from germline, CDR1 is MNHNY and CDR2 is SVGAGI (reference sequence). The length of the CDR3 is 12 residues. This chain's CDR3 is CASSNPSQPQHF. CDR3 coding DNA: TGTGCCAGCAGTAATCCGAGTCAGCCCCAGCATTTT.